This entry concerns a single T cell receptor (beta chain). Authors' analysis steps: Reference gene primer amplification gave estimated nucleated cell counts. Using immunoSEQ multiplex PCR, the repertoire was profiled, and TCRdb retains in-frame clones only, with some absent. The DNA gave D and trimming, while V, J and clone size come from that table. The sample carries around 52,000 clones, 82% recorded once. This entry is derived from a study of blood T cell repertoires in COVID-19. The TCR originated in a woman in her sixties with acute or convalescent COVID-19. The sequencing sample was made of peripheral blood.

The chain's CDR3 is CASSPSGGSGANVLTF. In DNA form, the CDR3 reads TGTGCCAGCAGTCCCTCGGGGGGGTCTGGGGCCAACGTCCTGACTTTC. The J gene is TRBJ2-6, the V gene TRBV25-1; TRBD2 matches 8 bases. V was pared by 5 bases and J by 1 base, with 4 bases of the junction left unmatched. The CDR3 length is 16 residues. Germline V CDR1 and CDR2: MGHDK, SYGVNS.